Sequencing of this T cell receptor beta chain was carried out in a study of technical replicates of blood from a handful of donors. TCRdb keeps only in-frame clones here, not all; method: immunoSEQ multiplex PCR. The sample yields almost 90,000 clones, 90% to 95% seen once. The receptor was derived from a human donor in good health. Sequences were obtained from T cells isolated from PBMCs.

DNA for the CDR3: TGTGCCAGCAGGAACACTAGCGAGCATTACTACGAGCAGTACTTC. It is translated as CASRNTSEHYYEQYF. The chain joins TRBV6-4 to TRBJ2-7, with 7 bases that match TRBD2. The CDR3 runs to 15 residues. V lost 6 bases, J lost 3 bases, and 11 bases stayed unmatched. The germline V gene encodes CDR1 MRHNA and CDR2 SNTAGT.